The next 12 T cell receptor beta chains were all read from a single sample in a study of Ad26.COV2.S vaccination and SARS-CoV-2 variants. Specified treatment: roughly 18 received Ad26.COV2.S at low or high dose, single or two shots; about 5 received placebo; per-sample allocation not given. Following the first vaccine or placebo injection, samples were taken on day 63. Sequencing used immunoSEQ multiplex PCR; TCRdb keeps in-frame clones, though not all of them. Of about 350,000 clones listed, about 88% are singletons. The sequences come from peripheral blood, collected in a trial of Ad26.COV2.S vaccine versus placebo. The origin of the receptors is a person aged 18-65 years who received the Ad26.COV2.S COVID-19 vaccine or a placebo.

CDR3 sequence: CASNVRLGQGYEQYF. The CDR3 DNA sequence: TGTGCCAGCAATGTTCGTCTGGGACAGGGCTACGAGCAGTACTTC. The chain has TRBV2 and TRBJ2-7; 9 bases fit TRBD1. J lost 3 bases, V lost 7 bases, and 10 bases had no gene match. CDR1 is SNHLY, CDR2 FYNNEI, per germline. The CDR3 totals 15 residues.

The V gene is TRBV4-2, the J gene TRBJ2-5; 7 bases fit TRBD2. Germline CDR1 and CDR2: LGHNA and YNFKEQ. This CDR3 has 13 residues. The V and J ends lost 6 bases and 1 base, in that order; junction bases with no gene match: 2. The CDR3 reads CASRLAPQETQYF. Written as DNA, the CDR3 is TGTGCCAGCAGACTAGCGCCCCAAGAGACCCAGTACTTC.

The chain employs TRBV6-5 and TRBJ2-7; the D gene is possibly TRBD2 (6 bases). With 7 bases removed from V and 1 base from J, the gap between germline ends came to 14 bases. Germline V gene data show CDR1 as MNHEY and CDR2 as SVGAGI. The CDR3 is 14 residues long. CDR3 residues: CASMGLEGSYEQYF. The CDR3 DNA follows: TGTGCCAGCATGGGGTTGGAGGGTTCCTACGAGCAGTACTTC.

This chain uses TRBV7-2 with TRBJ1-1; TRBD1 agrees at 7 bases. This CDR3 comprises 17 residues. V trimming: 4 bases; J trimming: 0 bases; junction bases outside the gene matches: 11. Per germline, CDR1 SGHTA and CDR2 FQGNSA. CDR3 nucleotides: TGTGCCAGCAGCTCCCGACGACAGGGCTCCATGAACACTGAAGCTTTCTTT. It specifies CASSSRRQGSMNTEAFF.

The genes are TRBV10-3 and TRBJ1-1; D unresolved. The CDR3 runs to 12 residues. Trimming left V 3 bases short and J 8 bases short, with 10 bases between. Germline V CDR1 and CDR2: ENHRY, SYGVKD. CDR3 bases: TGTGCCATCAGTGAAACAGCTAAAGAAGCTTTCTTT. Its translation is CAISETAKEAFF.

This clone was recorded once. J is TRBJ1-6 and V is TRBV19, with 9 positions matching TRBD1. CDR3 size: 14 residues. The ends lost 6 bases at V and 7 bases at J; junction bases unmatched: 4. In germline, CDR1 is LNHDA, CDR2 SQIVND (reference sequence). The CDR3 protein is CASRGTGMNSPLHF. The CDR3 coding sequence is TGTGCCAGTAGGGGGACAGGGATGAATTCACCCCTCCACTTT. Complete variable domain (other parts from reference TRBV19 and TRBJ1-6): DGGITQSPKYLFRKEGQNVTLSCEQNLNHDAMYWYRQDPGQGLRLIYYSQIVNDFQKGDIAEGYSVSREKKESFPLTVTSAQKNPTAFYLCASRGTGMNSPLHFGNGTRLTVT.

This clone is a singleton in its sample. The rearrangement uses TRBV7-9 and TRBJ1-4; perhaps TRBD1 as D (5 bases). The CDR3 sequence is 16 residues long. The V and J ends lost 4 bases and 6 bases respectively, with 18 bases between them. The germline V gene encodes CDR1 SEHNR and CDR2 FQNEAQ (reference sequence). The CDR3: CASSSKPRDGHEKLFF. The DNA for the CDR3 is TGTGCCAGCAGCTCAAAACCACGGGACGGACATGAAAAACTGTTTTTT.

The chain recombines TRBV4-3 with TRBJ1-5, with a tentative D call TRBD1 (6 bases). This CDR3 has 16 residues. V lost 0 bases and J 5 bases, leaving 14 bases between the germline ends. The germline CDR1 and CDR2 sequences are LGHNA and YSLEER. CDR3 bases: TGCGCCAGCAGCCAAGAGTGGGGACACACATATCAGCCCCAGCATTTT. Translated, it gives CASSQEWGHTYQPQHF.

The CDR3 nucleotides read TGTGCCAGCAGTTTCAACTATGGCTACACCTTC. Protein sequence: CASSFNYGYTF. This rearrangement joins TRBV6-2 or TRBV6-3 to TRBJ1-2; D not certain. Trimming shortened V by 4 bases and J by 2 bases, and 2 bases separated the two germline ends. This CDR3 contains 11 residues. Germline CDR1 reads MNHEY; CDR2 reads SVGEGT.

CDR3 coding DNA: TGCAGCGTTTACACCCGGGACAGAAATCATTCCTACGAGCAGTACTTC. As protein: CSVYTRDRNHSYEQYF. The rearrangement links TRBV29-1 to TRBJ2-7; 7 bases agree with TRBD1. Looked up from germline, CDR1 is SQVTM and CDR2 is ANQGSEA. The V gene end was trimmed by 5 bases and the J gene end by 1 base; junction bases not matched to a gene: 14. The CDR3 spans 16 residues.

This clone was seen just once. The chain recombines TRBV19 with TRBJ1-1, with 7 bases that match TRBD1. Unmatched junction bases numbered 9, after V lost 5 bases and J lost 0 bases. CDR1 LNHDA and CDR2 SQIVND come from the germline V gene (reference sequence). The CDR3 sequence is 16 residues long. CDR3 sequence: CASSPTDRPMNTEAFF. As DNA, the CDR3 is TGTGCCAGTAGTCCCACGGACAGGCCTATGAACACTGAAGCTTTCTTT.

Comments on this clone: The sample contains more than one DNA sequence encoding this CDR3. The gene calls are TRBV6-2 or TRBV6-3 and TRBJ1-5; D perhaps matches TRBD1 (5 bases). Trimming shortened V by 0 bases and J by 5 bases, and 8 bases separated the two germline ends. CDR3 length: 14 residues. CDR1 and CDR2 (germline): MNHEY, SVGEGT. CDR3 bases: TGTGCCAGCAGTTACTCGCAGGGCTATCAGCCCCAGCATTTT. This gives the protein CASSYSQGYQPQHF.